This paragraph covers one TCR beta chain sequence. This record belongs to a study of blood T cell repertoires in COVID-19. For the study at large: PBMCs, B-cell-depleted T cells, or T cells provided the cDNA or gDNA that made up the material.

Clones were read by immunoSEQ multiplex PCR, and TCRdb kept only the in-frame ones, dropping some. The sample lists tens of thousands of clones, more than 70% seen once, with more than 5.5% in the top ten. Trimming took off 2 bases at V and 9 bases at J, with 15 bases between the two ends. Germline V CDR1 and CDR2: SGDLS, YYNGEE. The CDR3 runs to 14 residues. The sequence was obtained from a woman older than 75 with acute or convalescent COVID-19. The chain employs TRBV9 and TRBJ2-1; no clear D gene. The sequencing sample was made of peripheral blood. CDR3 sequence (DNA): TGTGCCAGCAGCGTGGTAACTGAGTCGGGTGAGCAGTTCTTC. This gives the protein CASSVVTESGEQFF.